This T cell receptor beta chain emerged from a study of T cells expressing NK-cell markers. About the study: Sorted CD3+CD56+NKG2C+, CD3+CD56+NKG2C- and CD3+CD56-NKG2C+ T cells provided the TCR beta repertoires. One of eight sequenced donors was HCMV-seronegative; the other seven were seropositive. Findings of the study overall: Several donors likewise had their CD3+CD56-NKG2C+ fraction led by these clonotypes.

5'RACE template switching with UMIs produced the TCR beta cDNA. Reanalyzing the 5' RACE reads, TCRdb keeps one entry per CDR3 protein, without DNA. The listing records approximately 420,000 distinct CDR3 sequences. Turning to this clonotype: Its antigen is not known.

Germline-derived CDR1 and CDR2 are SSHAT and FNYEAQ (reference sequence). This CDR3 has 16 residues. This receptor was identified in a woman aged 45-65 years in good health. This sequence joins TRBV7-7 and TRBJ2-2; the TCRdb D gene call, TRBD1, has no DNA to confirm it. The sequenced sample consisted of blood T cells: a sorted CD56 or NKG2C T cell subset, CD4+ or CD8+ T cells, or bulk PBMC T cells (not recorded which). The CDR3 spells CASSLSPLRGTGELFF.